The 23 T cell receptor beta chains listed next were all sequenced from one sample in a study of neurological immune-mediated disorders. MiXCR was run by TCRdb on the 5' RACE reads, yielding one entry per CDR3 protein. Among 55,000 to 60,000 distinct CDR3 sequences listed, around 3.5% were seen once. The sequenced sample was PBMCs. The receptors come from a woman aged 30 to 39 with multiple sclerosis.

This clonotype was detected many times. V gene TRBV5-1 combines with J gene TRBJ2-3, with D hard to call. The V end lost 0 bases, the J end lost 1 base, and 12 bases lay between the germline ends. Germline CDR1 is SGHRS and CDR2 is YFSETQ. The CDR3 covers 16 residues. The CDR3 region is CASSLGHDLRTDTQYF. The CDR3 DNA reads as TGCGCCAGCAGCTTGGGTCACGACCTCCGCACAGATACGCAGTATTTT.

This clonotype was seen ten or more times. The rearrangement links TRBV29-1 to TRBJ2-7, with 9 nucleotides matching TRBD2. The trim removed 4 bases at V and 3 bases at J, leaving 4 bases unmatched. This CDR3 is built from 13 residues. Germline-derived CDR1 and CDR2 are SQVTM and ANQGSEA. The CDR3 spells CSVVAGGLYEQYF. The DNA for the CDR3 is TGCAGCGTTGTGGCGGGGGGGCTCTACGAGCAGTACTTC.

This clonotype appeared many times. The CDR3 nucleotides are TGCGCCAGCAGAATCGGGAAGGGGCCCACACCCTCAGATACGCAGTATTTT. Its translation is CASRIGKGPTPSDTQYF. This sequence joins TRBV5-1 and TRBJ2-3, with D possibly being TRBD1 or TRBD2 (5 bases each). Germline CDR1 reads SGHRS; CDR2 reads YFSETQ. There are 17 residues in the CDR3. V was trimmed by 5 bases and J by 4 bases, leaving 23 bases between them.

The table lists this clonotype with many counts. This chain's CDR3 is CAISKAGVTDTQYF. DNA of the CDR3: TGTGCCATCAGTAAAGCGGGAGTAACAGATACGCAGTATTTT. The rearrangement joins TRBV10-3 to TRBJ2-3, with 8 bases identical to TRBD2. Germline V CDR1 and CDR2: ENHRY, SYGVKD. V trimming: 5 bases; J trimming: 3 bases; junction bases outside the gene matches: 4. This CDR3 is 14 amino acids long.

This clonotype was found many times. The chain joins TRBV7-2 to TRBJ1-5; TRBD1 matches at 9 bases. The length of the CDR3 is 15 residues. From germline, CDR1 is SGHTA and CDR2 FQGNSA. The junction had 7 bases not matched to a gene; V was cut back by 5 bases and J by 5 bases. The CDR3 sequence: CASSPDRGAHQPQHF. CDR3 in DNA: TGTGCCAGCAGCCCGGACAGGGGAGCCCATCAGCCCCAGCATTTT.

This clonotype was seen many times. The chain joins TRBV5-1 to TRBJ1-1, with D maybe TRBD1 (5 bases). The CDR3 extends over 13 amino acids. V lost 2 bases, J lost 1 base, and 6 bases lay in between. Germline V gives CDR1 SGHRS, CDR2 YFSETQ. CDR3 coding DNA: TGCGCCAGCAGCTTAGGGGCGAACACTGAAGCTTTCTTT. The encoded protein is CASSLGANTEAFF.

This clonotype was recorded at least ten times. This chain uses TRBV6-5 with TRBJ1-1; D uncertain. CDR3 length equals 15 residues. V gave up 5 bases and J gave up 0 bases, with 13 bases separating them. The germline V gene has CDR1 MNHEY and CDR2 SVGAGI. The CDR3 DNA sequence: TGTGCCAGCAGTCCCGACGGGGTACTGAACACTGAAGCTTTCTTT. This gives the protein CASSPDGVLNTEAFF.

A word on this clonotype: One end of the junction does not line up with germline, which may come from a read error. This chain joins TRBV20-1 and TRBJ1-6, with a tentative D call TRBD1 (6 bases). CDR1 is DFQATT, CDR2 SNEGSKA, per germline (reference sequence). The CDR3 contains 12 residues. The DNA of the CDR3 is TGCAGTGCTAGAGTAGGGGGTTCACCCCTCAACTTT. Encoded protein: CSARVGGSPLNF.

This clonotype was observed at least ten times. V is TRBV6-2 or TRBV6-3 and J is TRBJ2-7; 10 bases map to TRBD1. The CDR3 has 15 amino acids. With V trimmed by 4 bases and J by 2 bases, 5 bases remained unmatched. CDR1 is MNHEY and CDR2 is SVGEGT in the germline V gene. DNA of the CDR3: TGTGCCAGCAGTTCCGCCGGGACAGGGGCCTACGAGCAGTACTTC. This encodes CASSSAGTGAYEQYF.

This clonotype has ten or more counts. The V and J genes are TRBV12-3 or TRBV12-4 and TRBJ2-7; D not certain. There are 11 residues in the CDR3. Trimming removed 3 bases at V and 7 bases at J, with 7 bases between. DNA of the CDR3: TGTGCCAGCAGTTTTCTGGAAGAGCAGTACTTC. It yields the protein CASSFLEEQYF.

Details on this clonotype: One end of the junction fails to match germline, which may point to a read error. CDR3 residues: CASSQDSGLQPQNF. The CDR3 DNA sequence: TGTGCCAGCAGCCAAGATTCGGGGCTCCAGCCCCAGAATTTT. V usage is TRBV4-2 and J usage is TRBJ1-5; maybe TRBD1 (5 bases). The V gene's germline CDR1 is LGHNA and CDR2 YNFKEQ. CDR3 size: 14 residues.

This clonotype was observed at least ten times. The CDR3 protein is CAISESNNEQFF. Here the CDR3 DNA reads TGTGCCATCAGTGAGTCCAACAATGAGCAGTTCTTC. The J gene is TRBJ2-1, the V gene TRBV10-3; D gene uncertain. This CDR3 spans 12 amino acids. CDR1 is ENHRY and CDR2 is SYGVKD in the germline V gene. Trimming pared 0 bases from V and 5 bases from J, leaving 2 bases between.

This clonotype was seen ten or more times. The chain recombines TRBV12-3 or TRBV12-4 with TRBJ2-7; the match to TRBD2 covers 8 bases. The CDR3 totals 16 residues. V trimming: 2 bases; J trimming: 0 bases; junction bases outside the gene matches: 6. This chain's CDR3 is CASSLSGRGVSYEQYF. As DNA, the CDR3 is TGTGCCAGCAGTTTAAGCGGGCGGGGGGTCTCCTACGAGCAGTACTTC.

This clonotype was recorded at least ten times. The V call is TRBV5-1, the J call TRBJ2-5; D tentatively reads TRBD1 or TRBD2 (5 bases each). The CDR3 loop spans 14 amino acids. Trimming removed 0 bases at V and 7 bases at J, with 13 bases between. Per the germline V gene, CDR1 is SGHRS and CDR2 is YFSETQ. Here the CDR3 reads CASSLERGVRTQYF. DNA for the CDR3: TGCGCCAGCAGCTTGGAAAGAGGGGTAAGGACCCAGTACTTC.

This clonotype came up many times. The chain combines TRBV6-2 or TRBV6-3 with TRBJ2-7; 14 bases line up with TRBD2. J lost 2 bases, V lost 6 bases, and 6 bases had no gene match. This CDR3 region has 16 residues. In germline, CDR1 is MNHEY, CDR2 SVGEGT. For the CDR3, the DNA is TGTGCCAGCAGAAGACTAGCGGGAGGGCCCGCCTACGAGCAGTACTTC. Encoded protein: CASRRLAGGPAYEQYF.

This clonotype was counted ten times or more. The chain recombines TRBV4-2 with TRBJ2-5; no clear D. The CDR3 covers 13 residues. Looked up from germline, CDR1 is LGHNA and CDR2 is YNFKEQ. Deletions cut 0 bases from V and 3 bases from J, with 5 bases between. The CDR3 region is CASSQEEEETQYF. The CDR3 DNA is TGTGCCAGCAGCCAAGAAGAGGAAGAGACCCAGTACTTC.

There are many counts of this clonotype. The chain is built from TRBV5-5 and TRBJ2-3; no reliable D call. Trimming took 4 bases from V and 3 from J, leaving 15 bases between them. The CDR3 has 15 residues. The germline gives CDR1 SGHKS, CDR2 YYEKEE (reference sequence). The CDR3 nucleotides read TGTGCCAGCAGCGAGACAAGATGGGGAACAGATACGCAGTATTTT. Protein: CASSETRWGTDTQYF.

This clonotype appeared many times. The chain carries TRBV6-5 and TRBJ2-2; 8 nucleotides align to TRBD2. Germline V gene lookup returns CDR1 MNHEY and CDR2 SVGAGI. V shed 4 bases, J shed 6 bases, and the junction held 4 bases outside the gene matches. The CDR3 covers 14 residues. The CDR3 nucleotides are TGTGCCAGCAGTTTACTAGCGGCGGCCGGGGAGCTGTTTTTT. Translating it yields CASSLLAAAGELFF.

This clonotype was counted between two and nine times. The rearrangement links TRBV5-1 to TRBJ1-1; D uncertain. This CDR3 is 11 amino acids long. Trimming cost V 5 bases and J 5 bases, with 7 bases left between them. Germline values: CDR1 SGHRS, CDR2 YFSETQ. CDR3 protein: CASRLGTEAFF. CDR3 sequence (DNA): TGCGCCAGCAGACTGGGTACTGAAGCTTTCTTT.

This clonotype was detected many times. The genes are TRBV28 and TRBJ2-3; D unresolved. V was shortened by 5 bases and J by 4 bases, with 13 bases between the two germline ends. CDR3 length: 14 residues. Germline V lookup: CDR1 MDHEN, CDR2 SYDVKM. The CDR3 sequence is CASSPTYRPDTQYF. CDR3 bases: TGTGCCAGCAGTCCGACATATAGACCAGATACGCAGTATTTT.

The J gene is TRBJ2-2, the V gene TRBV18; D unresolved. This CDR3 comprises 15 residues. Germline V gene lookup returns CDR1 KGHSH and CDR2 LQKENI. With 8 bases removed from V and 2 bases from J, the gap between germline ends came to 15 bases. The CDR3 DNA follows: TGTGCCAGCCACGAGCGTTCCAGAAACACCGGGGAGCTGTTTTTT. It is translated as CASHERSRNTGELFF.

This clonotype was seen ten or more times. The genes are TRBV18 and TRBJ1-2; 11 nucleotides match TRBD1. V was clipped by 2 bases and J by 4 bases; unmatched bases: 0. Germline V gives CDR1 KGHSH, CDR2 LQKENI. The CDR3 extends over 14 amino acids. This CDR3 is CASSPGTGGYGYTF. The CDR3 nucleotides read TGTGCCAGCTCACCAGGGACAGGGGGCTATGGCTACACCTTC.

In its sample, this clonotype was seen many times. The chain couples TRBV5-1 to TRBJ2-1; no clear D. Trimming left V 0 bases short and J 3 bases short, with 10 bases between. The CDR3 has 15 residues. The germline gives CDR1 SGHRS, CDR2 YFSETQ. This chain's CDR3 is CASSLDGRNYNEQFF. CDR3 nucleotides: TGCGCCAGCAGCTTGGACGGCAGGAACTACAATGAGCAGTTCTTC. The full variable domain, in which reference TRBV5-1 and TRBJ2-1 provide the parts outside the CDR3, is KAGVTQTPRYLIKTRGQQVTLSCSPISGHRSVSWYQQTPGQGLQFLFEYFSETQRNKGNFPGRFSGRQFSNSRSEMNVSTLELGDSALYLCASSLDGRNYNEQFFGPGTRLTVL.